A selection of T cell receptor beta chains follows, all from one sample in a study of immune evolution from preneoplasia to lung adenocarcinoma. Profiled with immunoSEQ multiplex PCR; TCRdb holds only in-frame clones, not every one. The sample records a few thousand clones, around four fifths being singletons. Sequenced sample: FFPE adjacent normal lung tissue. Receptors originate from a donor older than 65 with lung adenocarcinoma. Both conserved end residues are part of each CDR3. D genes are given only for firm matches. Not all rows give a size; the values are once, few, many and, for expanded clones, a class.

V	D	size	J	DNA	CDR3
TRBV19	TRBD1	once	TRBJ2-7	TGTGCCAGTAGCCCTGGTAGACAGGGGCGAGAGTACTTC	CASSPGRQGREYF
TRBV11-1	TRBD1	.	TRBJ2-1	TGTGCCAGCAGCTTAGTAAGGGTGGGACAGACCAACAATGAGCAGTTCTTC	CASSLVRVGQTNNEQFF
TRBV29-1	.	.	TRBJ2-7	TGCAGCGTTAGGGGGGGGTCGGGATCCTACGAGCAGTACTTC	CSVRGGSGSYEQYF
TRBV20-1	.	.	TRBJ1-4	TGCAGTGGGACAGCTAATGAAAAACTGTTTTTT	CSGTANEKLFF
TRBV28	.	.	TRBJ2-7	TGTGCCAGCATCAACAATGGGGTCCCCCACGAGCAGTACTTC	CASINNGVPHEQYF
TRBV7-2	.	.	TRBJ2-3	TGTGCCAGCAGTTCAACGAGTACTAGCACAGATACGCAGTATTTT	CASSSTSTSTDTQYF
TRBV15	.	.	TRBJ2-3	TGTGCCACCAGCAGGCGGCGGAACACAGATACGCAGTATTTT	CATSRRRNTDTQYF
TRBV6-5	.	.	TRBJ1-1	TGTGCCAGCAGTTACTGGACCGGGGGGGCAACTGAAGCTTTCTTT	CASSYWTGGATEAFF
TRBV7-2	.	.	TRBJ2-7	TGTGCCAGCAGCTTAGTGGAGGCAACCTACGAGCAGTACTTC	CASSLVEATYEQYF
TRBV28	TRBD2	once	TRBJ2-2	TGTGCCAGCAGTCCTTGGACTAGCGGGAGCCTTGCGAACACCGGGGAGCTGTTTTTT	CASSPWTSGSLANTGELFF
TRBV11-2	.	.	TRBJ2-3	TGTGCCAGCAGCCCCTACGAGCGATACACAGATACGCAGTATTTT	CASSPYERYTDTQYF
TRBV27	.	once	TRBJ1-5	TGTGCCAGCAGGACCCATAGCAATCAGCCCCAGCATTTT	CASRTHSNQPQHF
TRBV28	.	once	TRBJ2-1	TGTGCCAGCAGTTTAAGTGCGGGAATCGGATTCGATGAGCAGTTCTTC	CASSLSAGIGFDEQFF
TRBV19	.	.	TRBJ2-7	TGTGCCAGTAGTATCGGGTACGAGCAGTACTTC	CASSIGYEQYF
TRBV5-1	.	.	TRBJ1-5	TGCGCCAGCAGCTTGGCACCTGGGAGCAATCAGCCCCAGCATTTT	CASSLAPGSNQPQHF
TRBV7-8	TRBD1	.	TRBJ2-4	TGTGCCAGCAGCTTAGGGACAGGGGAATTTTTAGGAAACATTCAGTACTTC	CASSLGTGEFLGNIQYF
TRBV7-6	.	.	TRBJ2-1	TGTGCCAGCAGCTATAGATCACGGGCTGAGCAGTTCTTC	CASSYRSRAEQFF
TRBV28	.	.	TRBJ2-7	TGTGCCAGCAGTCCCCTGGGGACAACCTACGAGCAGTACTTC	CASSPLGTTYEQYF
TRBV2	.	.	TRBJ2-7	TGTGCCAGCAGTCAGACTAGTTGGGAGCAGTACTTC	CASSQTSWEQYF
TRBV20-1	.	.	TRBJ2-5	TGCAGTGCTAGAGATCAAGAGACCCAGTACTTC	CSARDQETQYF
TRBV11-3	.	.	TRBJ1-1	TGTGCCAGCAGCTTAGTGGGGAGGAGTGAAGCTTTCTTT	CASSLVGRSEAFF